A selection of T cell receptor beta chains follows, all from one sample in a study of shared clonotypes between healthy human individuals. Here immunoSEQ multiplex PCR was the method, and the copy in TCRdb shows in-frame clones only, minus some. The sample holds 2 million to 2.5 million clones, roughly 93% seen once. The sample taken for sequencing was naive CD4+ T cells from PBMCs. The origin of the receptors is a man aged 18-30 years in good health. Some clones in this sample may be carry-over from other donors' samples. CDR3s include the opening cysteine and the closing phenylalanine or tryptophan. D genes are given only for firm matches. Expanded clones are given a class, and other clones once, few, many or no size at all.

j_gene: TRBJ1-4
d_gene: TRBD1
v_gene: TRBV29-1
abundance: -
CDR3nt: TGCAGCGTTGATACAGGGGAGGGGGGTGAAAAACTGTTTTTT
CDR3aa: CSVDTGEGGEKLFF

j_gene: TRBJ1-2
d_gene: -
v_gene: TRBV5-1
abundance: -
CDR3nt: TGCGCCAGCAGCTTGGGCTCCACAGACTTCTATGGCTACACCTTC
CDR3aa: CASSLGSTDFYGYTF

j_gene: TRBJ1-6
d_gene: -
v_gene: TRBV10-3
abundance: -
CDR3nt: TGTGCCATCAGTGAGTCCCTGATCAATTCACCCCTCCACTTT
CDR3aa: CAISESLINSPLHF

j_gene: TRBJ2-1
d_gene: TRBD2
v_gene: TRBV19
abundance: -
CDR3nt: TGTGCCAGTAGTCGTGCCAGCGGGAGGGACAATGAGCAGTTCTTC
CDR3aa: CASSRASGRDNEQFF

j_gene: TRBJ1-1
d_gene: -
v_gene: TRBV4-1
abundance: -
CDR3nt: TGCGCCAGCAGGACCTCGGGTCCAGGAAATACTGAAGCTTTCTTT
CDR3aa: CASRTSGPGNTEAFF

j_gene: TRBJ2-3
d_gene: -
v_gene: TRBV28
abundance: -
CDR3nt: TGTGCCAGCAGTCCCCCCAGGGTCGATACGCAGTATTTT
CDR3aa: CASSPPRVDTQYF

j_gene: TRBJ2-1
d_gene: -
v_gene: TRBV4-3
abundance: -
CDR3nt: TGCGCCAGCAGACAAGATCGGACTAGGGGGGACAATGAGCAGTTCTTC
CDR3aa: CASRQDRTRGDNEQFF

j_gene: TRBJ2-1
d_gene: -
v_gene: TRBV29-1
abundance: -
CDR3nt: TGCAGCGTTCTTGGCAGGGGGGATGAGCAGTTCTTC
CDR3aa: CSVLGRGDEQFF

j_gene: TRBJ2-4
d_gene: -
v_gene: TRBV5-1
abundance: -
CDR3nt: TGCGCCAGCAGCTTGAACCAGGGGAACATTCAGTACTTC
CDR3aa: CASSLNQGNIQYF

j_gene: TRBJ1-6
d_gene: -
v_gene: TRBV27
abundance: -
CDR3nt: TGTGCCAGCAGTTTAAACAGGGCTGATAATTCACCCCTCCACTTT
CDR3aa: CASSLNRADNSPLHF

j_gene: TRBJ1-2
d_gene: -
v_gene: TRBV5-4
abundance: -
CDR3nt: TGTGCCAGCAGTCCCGGGACCTCCTATGGCTACACCTTC
CDR3aa: CASSPGTSYGYTF

j_gene: TRBJ2-7
d_gene: TRBD1
v_gene: TRBV9
abundance: -
CDR3nt: TGTGCCAGCAGCAAGGACAGGGGCTACGAGCAGTACTTC
CDR3aa: CASSKDRGYEQYF

j_gene: TRBJ2-7
d_gene: -
v_gene: TRBV6-1
abundance: -
CDR3nt: TGTGCCAGCAGCGGGACTCTATACGAGCAGTACTTC
CDR3aa: CASSGTLYEQYF

j_gene: TRBJ1-2
d_gene: TRBD1
v_gene: TRBV28
abundance: once
CDR3nt: TGTGCCAGCAGTTTAATCGGGACAGAAACTTATGGCTACACCTTC
CDR3aa: CASSLIGTETYGYTF

j_gene: TRBJ1-3
d_gene: -
v_gene: TRBV9
abundance: -
CDR3nt: TGTGCCAGCGCCAAGAGCTCTGGAAACACCATATATTTT
CDR3aa: CASAKSSGNTIYF

j_gene: TRBJ2-2
d_gene: -
v_gene: TRBV7-3
abundance: -
CDR3nt: TGTGCCAGCAGCTTAAATAGCGGCGCGAACACCGGGGAGCTGTTTTTT
CDR3aa: CASSLNSGANTGELFF

j_gene: TRBJ2-1
d_gene: TRBD2
v_gene: TRBV9
abundance: -
CDR3nt: TGTGCCAGCAGCGTAGCTACGGCTAGCGGGAGTTTAATGTCTGGGCGCAATGAGCAGTTCTTC
CDR3aa: CASSVATASGSLMSGRNEQFF

j_gene: TRBJ2-1
d_gene: TRBD1
v_gene: TRBV19
abundance: -
CDR3nt: TGTGCCAGTAGTACCAGACAGGGTGCAAAATCTCATGAGCAGTTCTTC
CDR3aa: CASSTRQGAKSHEQFF

j_gene: TRBJ2-6
d_gene: -
v_gene: TRBV27
abundance: -
CDR3nt: TGTGCCAGCAGTTTAAAGGAGGCAGGGGCCAACGTCCTGACTTTC
CDR3aa: CASSLKEAGANVLTF

j_gene: TRBJ2-3
d_gene: TRBD2
v_gene: TRBV7-2
abundance: once
CDR3nt: TGTGCCAGCAGTTCTACTAGCGGGGGGGTCGGGACGCAGTATTTT
CDR3aa: CASSSTSGGVGTQYF

j_gene: TRBJ1-3
d_gene: -
v_gene: TRBV28
abundance: -
CDR3nt: TGTGCCAGCAGTGCTCAACCCGGACAGAGCTCTGGAAACACCATATATTTT
CDR3aa: CASSAQPGQSSGNTIYF

j_gene: TRBJ1-5
d_gene: -
v_gene: TRBV15
abundance: -
CDR3nt: TGTGCCACCAGCAGAGAGGGAGGGTTGGGTCAGCCCCAGCATTTT
CDR3aa: CATSREGGLGQPQHF

j_gene: TRBJ2-2
d_gene: TRBD1
v_gene: TRBV5-1
abundance: once
CDR3nt: TGCGCCAGCAGCGGGACAGGGGGCGGTCGCGACACCGGGGAGCTGTTTTTT
CDR3aa: CASSGTGGGRDTGELFF

j_gene: TRBJ2-2
d_gene: TRBD1
v_gene: TRBV5-1
abundance: -
CDR3nt: TGCGCCAGCATGACCGGGACAGGGATGCCTGGGGAGCTGTTTTTT
CDR3aa: CASMTGTGMPGELFF

j_gene: TRBJ2-7
d_gene: -
v_gene: TRBV28
abundance: -
CDR3nt: TGTGCGGAGTACGAGCAGTACTTC
CDR3aa: CAEYEQYF

j_gene: TRBJ2-5
d_gene: TRBD1
v_gene: TRBV29-1
abundance: -
CDR3nt: TGCAGCGTTGTCGGACAGGTCGGAGAGACCCAGTACTTC
CDR3aa: CSVVGQVGETQYF

j_gene: TRBJ2-1
d_gene: -
v_gene: TRBV5-1
abundance: -
CDR3nt: TGCGCCAGCAGCTTGGTCACTACCAACAACAATGAGCAGTTCTTC
CDR3aa: CASSLVTTNNNEQFF

j_gene: TRBJ2-6
d_gene: -
v_gene: TRBV11-1
abundance: -
CDR3nt: TGTGCCAGCAGTTCCGGGCCGAGCTCTGGGGCCAACGTCCTGACTTTC
CDR3aa: CASSSGPSSGANVLTF

j_gene: TRBJ1-2
d_gene: -
v_gene: TRBV28
abundance: -
CDR3nt: TGTGCCAGCAGGGCGCCAGGGAGTAACTATGGCTACACCTTC
CDR3aa: CASRAPGSNYGYTF

j_gene: TRBJ1-2
d_gene: TRBD1
v_gene: TRBV5-4
abundance: -
CDR3nt: TGTGCCAGCAGCTCAGGACAGGGGAAGGCCTATGGCTACACCTTC
CDR3aa: CASSSGQGKAYGYTF

j_gene: TRBJ2-3
d_gene: TRBD2
v_gene: TRBV28
abundance: -
CDR3nt: TGTGCCGCGGGGACTAGCGGCACAGATACGCAGTATTTT
CDR3aa: CAAGTSGTDTQYF

j_gene: TRBJ2-7
d_gene: TRBD1
v_gene: TRBV11-3
abundance: -
CDR3nt: TGTGCCAGCAGCCGAGGGGGCGCGGGCTACGAGCAGTACTTC
CDR3aa: CASSRGGAGYEQYF

j_gene: TRBJ2-7
d_gene: TRBD2
v_gene: TRBV9
abundance: -
CDR3nt: TGTGCCAGCAGCCCCCAAATAGCGGGAGGCGCCTACGAGCAGTACTTC
CDR3aa: CASSPQIAGGAYEQYF

j_gene: TRBJ2-7
d_gene: -
v_gene: TRBV21-1
abundance: -
CDR3nt: TGTGCCAGCAGCAAATGTTGGCGGGTCTCCTACGAGCAGTACTTC
CDR3aa: CASSKCWRVSYEQYF

j_gene: TRBJ1-2
d_gene: -
v_gene: TRBV6-5
abundance: -
CDR3nt: TGTGCCAGCCTACTATCGGGGAAAGAATACACCTTC
CDR3aa: CASLLSGKEYTF

j_gene: TRBJ2-7
d_gene: -
v_gene: TRBV5-1
abundance: once
CDR3nt: TGCGCCAGCAGCTCGCCGCCTTCCTACGAGCAGTACTTC
CDR3aa: CASSSPPSYEQYF

j_gene: TRBJ2-1
d_gene: TRBD2
v_gene: TRBV5-1
abundance: -
CDR3nt: TGCGCCAGCAGCCCCCGGGGGGGGAGCTACAATGAGCAGTTCTTC
CDR3aa: CASSPRGGSYNEQFF

j_gene: TRBJ1-2
d_gene: TRBD1
v_gene: TRBV7-9
abundance: -
CDR3nt: TGTGCCAGCAGCCCCCGGGACAGGGTCTATGGCTACACCTTC
CDR3aa: CASSPRDRVYGYTF